Presented here are 26 T cell receptor beta chains from one specimen sequenced in a study of blood T cells in healthy people across ages. With a J-beta primer mix and a sample-barcoded 5' primer, a second PCR ran about 7 to 11 cycles. Via MiXCR, TCRdb re-called the 5' RACE reads, giving one row per CDR3 protein. This repertoire shows more than 650,000 distinct CDR3 sequences, more than 25% found once; its top ten account for over 2.5%. This same sample was also part of a study on T cells of mothers and their children.

Sequenced material: blood. These receptor sequences come from a boy younger than 18 in good health.

This clonotype appeared a few times. The J gene is TRBJ1-3, the V gene TRBV9; 12 nucleotides match TRBD1. This CDR3 is built from 15 residues. Trimming at V came to 3 bases and at J to 4 bases, leaving 2 bases not matched to a gene. In germline, CDR1 is SGDLS, CDR2 YYNGEE. The DNA of the CDR3 is TGTGCCAGCAGCGCCGGGACAGGGGGCGGAAACACCATATATTTT. Amino acid sequence: CASSAGTGGGNTIYF.

The chain is built from TRBV29-1 and TRBJ2-7, with a tentative D call TRBD2 (6 bases). This CDR3 has 15 residues. V gave up 3 bases and J gave up 0 bases, with 15 bases separating them. Per germline, CDR1 SQVTM and CDR2 ANQGSEA. The CDR3 DNA reads TGCAGCGTTGAGGCGGAGGGTTCAAGCTCCTACGAGCAGTACTTC. This translates into CSVEAEGSSSYEQYF.

This clonotype came up a few times. The chain links TRBV7-8 to TRBJ2-5; possibly TRBD2 for D (7 bases). The J call could be wrong; TRBJ2-1 is a better fit for the DNA end. The germline CDR1 and CDR2 sequences are SGHVS and FQNEAQ. The CDR3 runs 16 residues. The CDR3 DNA is TGTGCCAGCAGCCCAAGGCGGGGGCCCCTCGACAATGAGCAGTTCTTC. Translated: CASSPRRGPLDNEQFF.

The table lists this clonotype with a few counts. J is TRBJ2-2 and V is TRBV3-1; D is undetermined. Germline V gives CDR1 LGHDT, CDR2 YNNKEL (reference sequence). Trimming pared 1 base from V and 5 bases from J, leaving 2 bases between. This CDR3 is built from 12 residues. As DNA, the CDR3 is TGTGCCAGCAGCCAAGCGACCGGGGAGCTGTTTTTT. This encodes CASSQATGELFF. The variable domain in full, with the rest retrieved from reference TRBV3-1 and TRBJ2-2, is DTAVSQTPKYLVTQMGNDKSIKCEQNLGHDTMYWYKQDSKKFLKIMFSYNNKELIINETVPNRFSPKSPDKAHLNLHINSLELGDSAVYFCASSQATGELFFGEGSRLTVL.

This chain uses TRBV2 with TRBJ1-5, with unresolved D. Germline assignment: CDR1 SNHLY and CDR2 FYNNEI. The CDR3 loop spans 17 amino acids. The V and J ends lost 3 bases and 0 bases respectively, with 15 bases between them. CDR3 bases: TGTGCCAGCAGTGAGGGCAGACTGCTATATAGCAATCAGCCCCAGCATTTT. Translation: CASSEGRLLYSNQPQHF.

V usage is TRBV11-2 and J usage is TRBJ2-1; D is unresolved. V was trimmed by 4 bases and J by 5 bases, leaving 9 bases between them. The CDR3 totals 13 residues. Germline CDR1 is SGHAT and CDR2 is FQNNGV. The CDR3 protein is CASSSFADNEQFF. In DNA, the CDR3 is TGTGCCAGCAGCTCGTTTGCAGACAATGAGCAGTTCTTC.

The rearrangement joins TRBV5-1 to TRBJ2-5; no firm D call. Germline V gene sequence: CDR1 SGHRS, CDR2 YFSETQ. V was clipped by 4 bases and J by 5 bases, with 24 bases between them. This CDR3 has 17 amino acids. The DNA for the CDR3 is TGCGCCAGCAGCACCCGATCCTCAAACACCTACAAGGAGACCCAGTACTTC. It codes for CASSTRSSNTYKETQYF.

The rearrangement uses TRBV6-5 and TRBJ1-6; possible D gene TRBD1, 6 bases. Germline CDR1 MNHEY, CDR2 SVGAGI. This CDR3 is 14 amino acids long. Trimming removed 10 bases at V and 2 bases at J, with 12 bases between. This CDR3 reads CATSRDTYNSPLHF. DNA of the CDR3: TGTGCCACTTCCCGGGACACCTATAATTCACCCCTCCACTTT.

A few counts support this clonotype. The rearrangement uses TRBV10-3 and TRBJ1-2; no clear D gene. The CDR3 covers 12 residues. Trimming shortened V by 3 bases and J by 7 bases, and 9 bases separated the two germline ends. Germline V gene lookup returns CDR1 ENHRY and CDR2 SYGVKD. CDR3 nucleotides: TGTGCCATCAGTGAAGGTCTCGTTGGCTACACCTTC. Its translation: CAISEGLVGYTF.

CDR3 nucleotide sequence: TGCGCCAGCAGTGAGCCGGCACAGGGTTGGAAAAACATTCAGTACTTC. This codes for CASSEPAQGWKNIQYF. The V and J genes are TRBV10-2 and TRBJ2-4, with TRBD1 as a possible D gene (6 bases). V was shortened by 2 bases and J by 4 bases, with 15 bases between the two germline ends. Germline CDR1 and CDR2: WSHSY and SAAADI. The CDR3 loop spans 16 amino acids.

The genes are TRBV20-1 and TRBJ1-3; D unresolved. Trimming pared 1 base from V and 0 bases from J, leaving 19 bases between. CDR1 is DFQATT, CDR2 SNEGSKA, per germline (reference sequence). This CDR3 contains 18 residues. CDR3 DNA sequence: TGCAGTGCTAGAGTTCCGACGAGCGGAGGATCCTCTGGAAACACCATATATTTT. Protein sequence: CSARVPTSGGSSGNTIYF.

V gene TRBV18 combines with J gene TRBJ2-5; D remains unclear. This CDR3 contains 13 residues. Germline CDR1 KGHSH, CDR2 LQKENI. The ends were cut back, 4 bases at V and 3 bases at J, with 9 bases in the middle. CDR3 DNA sequence: TGTGCCAGCTCACTTCTACTCGAAGAGACCCAGTACTTC. Encoded protein: CASSLLLEETQYF.

This clonotype was observed a few times. V usage is TRBV5-1 and J usage is TRBJ2-6; 11 positions agree with TRBD2. Losses at the gene ends were 0 bases for V and 4 bases for J; bases not matched to a gene: 3. The CDR3 runs 17 residues. CDR1 is SGHRS and CDR2 is YFSETQ in the germline V gene. The CDR3 region has the DNA TGCGCCAGCAGCTTGGGACTAGCGGGGACCGGGGCCAACGTCCTGACTTTC. Translated, it gives CASSLGLAGTGANVLTF.

The chain carries TRBV6-5 and TRBJ2-4; D unclear. V was shortened by 0 bases and J by 1 base, with 10 bases between the two germline ends. The germline V gene encodes CDR1 MNHEY and CDR2 SVGAGI. CDR3 length: 16 amino acids. Here the CDR3 reads CASSYSLKRAKNIQYF. In DNA, the CDR3 is TGTGCCAGCAGTTACTCCCTGAAGCGTGCCAAAAACATTCAGTACTTC.

This clonotype has ten or more counts. The chain carries TRBV4-2 and TRBJ2-5, with 8 nucleotides matching TRBD2. This CDR3 comprises 16 residues. Germline CDR1 and CDR2: LGHNA and YNFKEQ. Unmatched junction bases numbered 9, after V lost 5 bases and J lost 1 base. CDR3 nucleotides: TGTGCCAGCAGCTCCGGGACTAGGTCCCTCCAAGAGACCCAGTACTTC. Translation: CASSSGTRSLQETQYF.

The chain combines TRBV7-2 with TRBJ2-3; D remains unclear. The CDR3 sequence is 13 residues long. The V gene's germline CDR1 is SGHTA and CDR2 FQGNSA. Trimming pared 5 bases from V and 4 bases from J, leaving 10 bases between. CDR3 DNA: TGTGCCAGCAGCAGCGTTCCAGCAGATACGCAGTATTTT. Its protein is CASSSVPADTQYF.

The chain carries TRBV6-1 and TRBJ2-1; the D call may be TRBD1 or TRBD2 (5 bases each). V lost 8 bases and J 4 bases, leaving 24 bases between the germline ends. This CDR3 is built from 17 residues. Germline values: CDR1 MNHNS, CDR2 SASEGT. Written as DNA, the CDR3 is TGTGCCAGCGAAGACCTCGAGGGGTTTCGAGCGTACAATGAGCAGTTCTTC. Translation gives CASEDLEGFRAYNEQFF.

This chain joins TRBV7-9 and TRBJ2-1, with 10 bases fitting TRBD1. The V and J ends lost 0 bases and 8 bases, in that order; junction bases with no gene match: 4. CDR1 is SEHNR and CDR2 is FQNEAQ in the germline V gene (reference sequence). The CDR3 is 15 amino acids. This chain's CDR3 is CASSLAGQGRHEQFF. CDR3 coding DNA: TGTGCCAGCAGCTTAGCGGGACAGGGGAGGCATGAGCAGTTCTTC.

The V and J genes are TRBV28 and TRBJ1-5; perhaps TRBD1 as D (5 bases). V lost 2 bases to trimming and J lost 7 bases, with 15 bases between them. The CDR3 loop spans 15 amino acids. Germline V gene lookup returns CDR1 MDHEN and CDR2 SYDVKM. CDR3 nucleotides: TGTGCCAGCAGTTTACGGACATCGGGAGGGCAGCCCCAGCATTTT. This sequence encodes CASSLRTSGGQPQHF.

This clonotype showed up many times. The V gene is TRBV7-3, the J gene TRBJ1-1, with D possibly matching TRBD1 (5 bases). The CDR3 is made up of 13 amino acids. Germline V gene data show CDR1 as SGHTA and CDR2 as FQGTGA. The V end lost 5 bases, the J end lost 0 bases, and 7 bases lay between the germline ends. CDR3 DNA: TGTGCCAGCAGCAGGACAATGAACACTGAAGCTTTCTTT. This gives the protein CASSRTMNTEAFF.

V is TRBV7-6 and J is TRBJ1-4; weak D call: TRBD1 (5 bases). Germline V gene sequence: CDR1 SGHVS, CDR2 FNYEAQ. With 4 bases removed from V and 8 bases from J, the gap between germline ends came to 8 bases. The CDR3 length is 12 residues. The CDR3 DNA reads TGTGCCAGCAGCTCGTACAGGGAAAAACTGTTTTTT. Translation gives CASSSYREKLFF.

This clonotype was recorded only once. The rearrangement joins TRBV2 to TRBJ2-5, with TRBD2 matching over 9 bases. The J call may not be correct, given that the DNA end is closer to TRBJ2-1. There are 15 residues in the CDR3. Germline CDR1 and CDR2: SNHLY and FYNNEI. The CDR3 region is CASGTSTSGINEQFF. CDR3 nucleotides: TGTGCCAGCGGGACTAGCACAAGCGGGATCAATGAGCAGTTCTTC.

In its sample, this clonotype was seen many times. A junction end diverges from the germline sequence, so it may reflect a read error. The genes are TRBV5-1 and TRBJ2-1; 9 bases are a match to TRBD1. The V gene's germline CDR1 is SGHRS and CDR2 YFSETQ. The CDR3 consists of 16 residues. The CDR3 DNA sequence: TGTGCCAGCAGCTTAGGACAGGGGAGCTCCTACAATGAGCAGTTCTTC. It translates to CASSLGQGSSYNEQFF.

The V and J genes are TRBV6-2 or TRBV6-3 and TRBJ1-1, with D possibly TRBD1 on 5 matching bases. The length of the CDR3 is 15 residues. The germline CDR1 and CDR2 sequences are MNHEY and SVGEGT. With 7 bases removed from V and 11 bases from J, the gap between germline ends came to 26 bases. CDR3 protein: CASITAGSGEQAAFF. The CDR3, as DNA: TGTGCCAGCATCACCGCAGGGTCTGGCGAACAGGCGGCTTTCTTT.

The V and J genes are TRBV15 and TRBJ1-2; TRBD1 agrees at 10 bases. This CDR3 contains 13 residues. Germline-derived CDR1 and CDR2 are LNHNV and YYDKDF (reference sequence). J was trimmed by 6 bases and V by 5 bases; bases with no gene match: 3. The CDR3 protein is CATSGDRGDGYTF. Here the CDR3 DNA reads TGTGCCACCAGCGGGGACAGGGGCGATGGCTACACCTTC.

The rearrangement uses TRBV12-5 and TRBJ2-7; D may be TRBD1 (6 bases). CDR3 length: 14 amino acids. Trimming removed 0 bases at V and 6 bases at J, with 12 bases between. Germline lookup yields CDR1 LGHNT and CDR2 FRNRAP. CDR3 region: CASGLVLQGSEQYF. The CDR3 nucleotides read TGTGCTAGTGGTTTGGTACTACAGGGCAGCGAGCAGTACTTC.